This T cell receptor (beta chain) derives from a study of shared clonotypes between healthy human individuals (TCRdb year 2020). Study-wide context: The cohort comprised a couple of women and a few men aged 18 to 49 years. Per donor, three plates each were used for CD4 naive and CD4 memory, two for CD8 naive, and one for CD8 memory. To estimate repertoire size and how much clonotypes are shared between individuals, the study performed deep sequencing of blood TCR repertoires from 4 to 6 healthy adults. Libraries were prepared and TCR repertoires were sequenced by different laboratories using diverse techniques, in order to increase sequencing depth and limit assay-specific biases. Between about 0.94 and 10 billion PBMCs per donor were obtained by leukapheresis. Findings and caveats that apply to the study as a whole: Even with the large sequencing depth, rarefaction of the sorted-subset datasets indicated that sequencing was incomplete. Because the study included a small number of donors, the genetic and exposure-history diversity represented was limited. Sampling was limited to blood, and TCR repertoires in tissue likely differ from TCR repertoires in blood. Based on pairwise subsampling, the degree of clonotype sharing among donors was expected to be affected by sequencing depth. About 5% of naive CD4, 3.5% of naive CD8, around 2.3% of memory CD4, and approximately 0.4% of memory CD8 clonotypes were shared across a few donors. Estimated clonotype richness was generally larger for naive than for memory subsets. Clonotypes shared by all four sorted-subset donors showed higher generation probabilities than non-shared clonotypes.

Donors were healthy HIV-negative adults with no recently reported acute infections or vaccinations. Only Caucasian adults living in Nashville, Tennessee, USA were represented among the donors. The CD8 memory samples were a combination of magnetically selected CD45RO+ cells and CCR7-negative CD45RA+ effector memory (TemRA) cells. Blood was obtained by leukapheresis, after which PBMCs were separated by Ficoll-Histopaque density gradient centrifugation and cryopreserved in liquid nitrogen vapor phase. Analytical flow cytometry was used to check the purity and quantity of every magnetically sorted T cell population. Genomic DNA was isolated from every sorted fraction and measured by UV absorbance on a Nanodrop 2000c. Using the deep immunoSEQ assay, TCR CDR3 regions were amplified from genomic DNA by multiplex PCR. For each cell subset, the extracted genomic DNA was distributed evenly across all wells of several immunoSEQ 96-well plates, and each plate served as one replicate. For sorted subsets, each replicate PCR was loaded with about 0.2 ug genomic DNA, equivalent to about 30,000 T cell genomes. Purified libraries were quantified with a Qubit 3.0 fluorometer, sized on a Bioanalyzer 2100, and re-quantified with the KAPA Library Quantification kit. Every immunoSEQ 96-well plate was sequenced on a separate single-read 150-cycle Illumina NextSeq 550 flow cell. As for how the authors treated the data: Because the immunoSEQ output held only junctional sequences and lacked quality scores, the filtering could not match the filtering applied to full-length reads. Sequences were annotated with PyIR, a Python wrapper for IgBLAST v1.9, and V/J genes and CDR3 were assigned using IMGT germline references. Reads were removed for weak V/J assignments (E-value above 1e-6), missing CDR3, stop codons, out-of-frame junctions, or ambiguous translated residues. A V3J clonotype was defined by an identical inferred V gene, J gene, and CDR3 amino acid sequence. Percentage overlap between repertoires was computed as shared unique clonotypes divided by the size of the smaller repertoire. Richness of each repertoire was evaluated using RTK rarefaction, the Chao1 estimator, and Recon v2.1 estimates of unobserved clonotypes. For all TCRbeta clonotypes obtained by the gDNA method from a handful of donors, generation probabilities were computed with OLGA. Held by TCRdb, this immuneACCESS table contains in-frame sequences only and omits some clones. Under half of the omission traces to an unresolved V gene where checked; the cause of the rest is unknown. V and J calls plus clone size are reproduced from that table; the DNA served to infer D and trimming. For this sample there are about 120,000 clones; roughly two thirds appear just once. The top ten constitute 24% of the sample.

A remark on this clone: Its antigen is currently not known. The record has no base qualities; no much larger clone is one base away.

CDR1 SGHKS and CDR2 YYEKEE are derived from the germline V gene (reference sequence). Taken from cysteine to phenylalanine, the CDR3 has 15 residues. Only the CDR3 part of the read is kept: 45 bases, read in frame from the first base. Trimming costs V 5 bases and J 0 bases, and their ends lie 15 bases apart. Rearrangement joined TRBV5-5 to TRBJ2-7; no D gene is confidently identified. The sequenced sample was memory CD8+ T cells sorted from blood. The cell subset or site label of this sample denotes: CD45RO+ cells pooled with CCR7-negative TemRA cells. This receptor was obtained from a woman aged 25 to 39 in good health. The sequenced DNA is TGTGCCAGCAGTCTTCGGCGTTCTAGCTCCTACGAGCAGTACTTC. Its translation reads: CASSLRRSSSYEQYF.